The present T cell receptor beta chain was sequenced within a study of blood T cell repertoires in COVID-19 (dated by TCRdb to the early 2020s). At the level of the whole study: The collaborator samples originated in the United States, Italy and Spain and spanned the acute and convalescent phases of COVID-19. The material from the prospective study consisted of cDNA or gDNA derived from T cells, B-cell-depleted T cells, or PBMCs. A freely available public database, intended as a resource for researchers studying the immune response to SARS-CoV-2, is where the repertoires were released. Nearly every sample came with metadata listing a de-identified subject ID, COVID-19 status, age in years and sex. The dataset comprised deeply sampled blood TCRbeta repertoires from subjects exposed to, actively infected with, or recovered from COVID-19. Samples came from the ongoing ImmuneRACE study (first 160 participants) plus 1,254 subjects from 6 global collaborators. HLA class I and class II types, where available, came from metadata supplied by the sample provider rather than from assay-based typing. Findings and caveats that apply to the study as a whole: The amount of clinical and demographic metadata varied by source and participant and was provided uncurated.

The germline V gene specifies KGHSH as CDR1 and LQKENI as CDR2. The V end gives up 8 bases and the J end 4 bases, leaving 9 bases in the junction not matched to a gene. The CDR3 sequence holds 14 residues, the cysteine and phenylalanine included. The DNA shown is the 42-base CDR3, in frame from base 1. TCRbeta CDR3 regions were amplified from genomic DNA using the immunoSEQ Assay, a bias-controlled multiplex PCR. From the authors' description of their analysis: The number of nucleated cells in each sample was estimated by amplification of reference gene primers within the assay. To quantify the absolute abundance of each unique TCRbeta CDR3 rearrangement, sequence reads were collapsed and filtered. Productive Simpson clonality was computed per sample as the square root of Simpson's diversity index over productive rearrangements. TCRdb obtained this table from immuneACCESS and retained in-frame rearrangements with V and J assigned. These tables miss some clones; where compared with another copy, unresolved V genes account for less than half of the shortfall, and the remainder is unexplained. V and J calls and clone size are given by that table; D and trimming were obtained from the DNA. This sample is represented by roughly 120,000 clones; around 80% of them were singletons. 7.5% of the sample goes to the ten largest clones.

Concerning this clone itself: Its antigen is currently not known. No much larger clonotype is one base removed from it; base qualities were not supplied.

Whole blood was collected in K2EDTA tubes by collaborating institutions according to the institutions' own protocols. For TCRbeta analysis, collaborator samples were shipped as frozen whole blood, as isolated PBMCs, or as DNA extracted from either sample type. This clonotype was sampled from a man between 70 and 80 years old with active or convalescent COVID-19. This sequence uses TRBV18 and TRBJ1-1; 8 central bases correspond to TRBD1. The source material was peripheral blood. The DNA reads TGTGCCAGCCGAACCGGACAGGGCGCCACTGAAGCTTTCTTT. Its protein is CASRTGQGATEAFF.